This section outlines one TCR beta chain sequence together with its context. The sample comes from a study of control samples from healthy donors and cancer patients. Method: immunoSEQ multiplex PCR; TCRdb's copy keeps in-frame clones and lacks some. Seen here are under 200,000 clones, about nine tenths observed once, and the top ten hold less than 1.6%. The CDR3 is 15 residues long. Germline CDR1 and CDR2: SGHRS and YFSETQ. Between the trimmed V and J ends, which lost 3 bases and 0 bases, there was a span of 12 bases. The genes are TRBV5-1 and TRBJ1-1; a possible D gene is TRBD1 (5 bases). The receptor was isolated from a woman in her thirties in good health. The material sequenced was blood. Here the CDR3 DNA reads TGCGCCAGCAGCTCTTCCACAGGCGTGAACACTGAAGCTTTCTTT. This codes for CASSSSTGVNTEAFF.